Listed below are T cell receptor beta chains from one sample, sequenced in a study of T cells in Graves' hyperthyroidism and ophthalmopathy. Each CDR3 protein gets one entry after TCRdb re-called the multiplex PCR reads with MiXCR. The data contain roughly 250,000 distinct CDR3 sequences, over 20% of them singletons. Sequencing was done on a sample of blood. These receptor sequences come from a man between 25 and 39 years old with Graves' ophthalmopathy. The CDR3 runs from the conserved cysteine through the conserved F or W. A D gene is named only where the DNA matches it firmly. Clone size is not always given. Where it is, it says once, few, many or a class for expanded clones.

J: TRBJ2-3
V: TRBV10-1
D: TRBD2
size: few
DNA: TGCGCCAGCAGTGAAGGGACTAGAATGGATACGCAGTATTTT
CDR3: CASSEGTRMDTQYF

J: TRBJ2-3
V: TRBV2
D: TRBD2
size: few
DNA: TGTGCCAGTTGGACTAGCGGCTACACAGATACGCAGTATTTT
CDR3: CASWTSGYTDTQYF

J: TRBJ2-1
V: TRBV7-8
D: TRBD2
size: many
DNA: TGTGCCAGCAGCTTAACTAGCGGGAGCGGTGATGAGCAGTTCTTC
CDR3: CASSLTSGSGDEQFF

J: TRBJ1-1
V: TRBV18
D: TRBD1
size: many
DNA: TGTGCCAGCTTTAAGACAGGGTTGAACACTGAAGCTTTCTTT
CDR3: CASFKTGLNTEAFF

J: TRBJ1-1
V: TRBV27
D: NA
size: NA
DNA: TGTGCCAGCAGTTTTGACAGACAGAACACTGAAGCTTTCTTT
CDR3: CASSFDRQNTEAFF

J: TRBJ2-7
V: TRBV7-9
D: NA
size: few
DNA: TGTGCCAGCAGCTTAGACCACCCTGGGACCTACGAGCAGTACTTC
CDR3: CASSLDHPGTYEQYF

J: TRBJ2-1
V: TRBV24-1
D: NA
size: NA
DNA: TGTGCCACCAGTGCGCAGGGGGGACCGAATGAGCAGTTCTTC
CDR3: CATSAQGGPNEQFF

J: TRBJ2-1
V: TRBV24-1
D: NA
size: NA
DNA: TGTGCCACCCAGAGGGCGTCCTACAATGAGCAGTTCTTC
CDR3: CATQRASYNEQFF

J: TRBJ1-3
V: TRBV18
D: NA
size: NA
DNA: TGTGCCAGCTCACCTTCGCAAGACGTTGGAAACACCATATATTTT
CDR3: CASSPSQDVGNTIYF

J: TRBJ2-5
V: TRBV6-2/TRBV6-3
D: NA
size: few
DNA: TGTGCCAGCAGTTACGGGGGGAAGGAGACCCAGTACTTC
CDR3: CASSYGGKETQYF

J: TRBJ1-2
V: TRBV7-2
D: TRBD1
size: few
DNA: TGTGCCAGCAGCTTAGCGGACAGGCAACAAAACTATGGCTACACCTTC
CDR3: CASSLADRQQNYGYTF

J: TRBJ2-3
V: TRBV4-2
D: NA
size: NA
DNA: TGTGCCCAACTTGGGCGGGTTGGAAATGCAGATACGCAGTATTTT
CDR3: CAQLGRVGNADTQYF

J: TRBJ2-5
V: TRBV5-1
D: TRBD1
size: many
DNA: TGCGCCAGCAGCAGAGAGACAGGGGGCTCAGAGACCCAGTACTTC
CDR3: CASSRETGGSETQYF

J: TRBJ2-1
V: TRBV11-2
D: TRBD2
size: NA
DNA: TGTGCCAGCAGCTCCGGACTAGCGGGAGTTTTTAATGAGCAGTTCTTC
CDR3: CASSSGLAGVFNEQFF

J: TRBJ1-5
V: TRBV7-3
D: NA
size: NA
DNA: TGTGCCAGCAGCTTGCAAAGCGGCCAGCCCCAGCATTTT
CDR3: CASSLQSGQPQHF

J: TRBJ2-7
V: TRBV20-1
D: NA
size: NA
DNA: TGCAGTGCAAAGACACTAGCACCCGAGCAGTACTTC
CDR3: CSAKTLAPEQYF

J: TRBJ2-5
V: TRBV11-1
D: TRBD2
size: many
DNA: TGTGCCAGCAGCTTCGGGCTAGCGGGAGTAGTTCAAGAGACCCAGTACTTC
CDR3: CASSFGLAGVVQETQYF

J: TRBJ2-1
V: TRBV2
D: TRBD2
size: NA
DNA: TGTGCCAGCATGGTGAGCAGCGGGACCGATGAGCAGTTCTTC
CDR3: CASMVSSGTDEQFF

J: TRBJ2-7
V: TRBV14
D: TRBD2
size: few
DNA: TGTGCCAGCAGCCAAGGGCTTAGCGGAGCGGGGTACGAGCAGTACTTC
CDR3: CASSQGLSGAGYEQYF

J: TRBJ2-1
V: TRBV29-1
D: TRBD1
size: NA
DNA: TGCAGCTATCTCCAGGGGGCAGGGGTTGAGCAGTTCTTC
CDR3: CSYLQGAGVEQFF

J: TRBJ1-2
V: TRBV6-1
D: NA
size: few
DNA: TGTGCCAGCAGTGACAACGGCCTCTATGGCTACACCTTC
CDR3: CASSDNGLYGYTF

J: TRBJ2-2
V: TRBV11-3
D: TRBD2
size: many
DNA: TGTGCCAGCAGTCCCGGACTAGTTTTGAACACCGGGGAGCTGTTTTTT
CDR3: CASSPGLVLNTGELFF

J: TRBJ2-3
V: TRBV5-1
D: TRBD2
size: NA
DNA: TGCGCCAGCAGCTCCTGGACTAGCGGGAGGGATACGCAGTATTTT
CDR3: CASSSWTSGRDTQYF

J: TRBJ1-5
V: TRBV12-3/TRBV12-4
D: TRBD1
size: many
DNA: TGTGCCAGCACCGACAGGGGTTTCAGTCAGCCCCAGCATTTT
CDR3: CASTDRGFSQPQHF

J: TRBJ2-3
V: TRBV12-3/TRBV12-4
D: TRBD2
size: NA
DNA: TGTGCCAGCAGTCGAACTAGCGGGGAAACAGATACGCAGTATTTT
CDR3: CASSRTSGETDTQYF

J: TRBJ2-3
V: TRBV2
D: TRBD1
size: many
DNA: TGTGCCAGCACCGAAGGACGGACAGGGGGAACAGATACGCAGTATTTT
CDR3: CASTEGRTGGTDTQYF